The 32 T cell receptor beta chains presented below share a single source sample, sequenced in a study. TCRdb re-called the 5' RACE reads through MiXCR, storing one row per CDR3 protein. This sample has 55,000 or so distinct CDR3 sequences, with around 21% found just once. Treg sorting used a CD4+CD25+CD127-/low gate. Sample: tumor-infiltrating Tregs sorted from the breast tumor. These receptors all come from a female donor with breast cancer.

The rearrangement joins TRBV6-6 to TRBJ1-2; 8 bases fit TRBD1. The CDR3 has 15 amino acids. V gave up 2 bases and J gave up 7 bases; unmatched junction bases: 9. Germline assignment: CDR1 MNHNY and CDR2 SVGAGI (reference sequence). CDR3 loop: CASSYGDRKAGGYTF. The CDR3 nucleotides are TGTGCCAGCAGTTACGGGGACAGGAAAGCGGGTGGCTACACCTTC.

This clonotype was found a few times. This chain uses TRBV2 with TRBJ1-4; D is unresolved. V was shortened by 8 bases and J by 6 bases, with 13 bases between the two germline ends. Germline assignment: CDR1 SNHLY and CDR2 FYNNEI. The CDR3 is 13 residues long. The CDR3 DNA reads TGTGCCAGCTCCCCCTCCGGCTATGAAAAACTGTTTTTT. This codes for CASSPSGYEKLFF.

This clonotype was seen more than once but under ten times. V usage is TRBV6-5 and J usage is TRBJ2-2; D is unresolved. CDR1 MNHEY and CDR2 SVGAGI come from the germline V gene. This CDR3 spans 15 amino acids. V lost 4 bases, J lost 7 bases, and 16 bases lay in between. CDR3 region: CASSSGSHFGGELFF. The CDR3 nucleotides read TGTGCCAGCAGTTCCGGGTCCCATTTTGGCGGGGAGCTGTTTTTT.

On this clonotype itself: Likely a read error: the CDR3 ends without its conserved phenylalanine or tryptophan. This chain's CDR3 is CASSPGTNRAETQYC. Written as DNA, the CDR3 is TGTGCCAGCAGCCCTGGGACAAATCGGGCGGAGACCCAGTACTGC. This chain links TRBV3-1 with TRBJ2-5; TRBD1 might be the D (6 bases). Per the germline V gene, CDR1 is LGHDT and CDR2 is YNNKEL (reference sequence). Between the trimmed V and J ends, which lost 4 bases and 5 bases, there was a span of 17 bases. The CDR3 runs 15 residues.

The chain employs TRBV5-1 and TRBJ2-2; D may be TRBD1 (6 bases). CDR3 length: 15 residues. Trimming cost V 5 bases and J 7 bases, with 18 bases left between them. CDR1 is SGHRS and CDR2 is YFSETQ in the germline V gene. The CDR3 DNA is TGCGCCAGCAGTTCCCCCACAGGGTACGGCGGGGAGCTGTTTTTT. It codes for CASSSPTGYGGELFF.

A note on this clonotype: A much more abundant neighbour one base away suggests this may be a read error. The chain uses TRBV5-1 and TRBJ2-7; 7 bases agree with TRBD2. The CDR3 contains 14 residues. Germline-derived CDR1 and CDR2 are SGHRS and YFSETQ. The V segment lost 7 bases and the J segment 3 bases; nucleotides outside the gene matches: 10. DNA of the CDR3: TGCGCCAGCGGGGGGGACGGAACCTACTACGAGCAGTACTTC. This translates into CASGGDGTYYEQYF.

This clonotype was found a few times. The V and J genes are TRBV27 and TRBJ2-6, with D perhaps assigned TRBD1 or TRBD2 (7 bases each). The CDR3 spans 16 residues. Germline V gene lookup returns CDR1 MNHEY and CDR2 SMNVEV (reference sequence). The V gene lost 6 bases and the J gene lost 12 bases, with 24 bases spanning the gap. CDR3 sequence reads: CASRPIYRGREGVLTF. Written as DNA, the CDR3 is TGTGCCAGCAGACCCATTTACAGGGGAAGGGAGGGCGTCCTGACTTTC.

Only a few counts were recorded for this clonotype. The chain employs TRBV5-6 and TRBJ2-2; TRBD2 might be the D (5 bases). V was clipped by 2 bases and J by 7 bases, with 9 bases between them. Germline assignment: CDR1 SGHDT and CDR2 YYEEEE. CDR3 length equals 13 residues. This CDR3 reads CASSFGEVGELFF. The CDR3 DNA sequence: TGTGCCAGCAGCTTCGGGGAAGTCGGGGAGCTGTTTTTT.

The chain combines TRBV7-2 with TRBJ2-1; D gene uncertain. V lost 2 bases, J lost 8 bases, and 10 bases lay in between. The CDR3 runs 13 residues. Germline V gives CDR1 SGHTA, CDR2 FQGNSA. The CDR3: CASSLNGLDEQFF. The CDR3 DNA reads as TGTGCCAGCAGCTTAAATGGCCTGGATGAGCAGTTCTTC.

As concerns this clonotype: The germline gene is not matched at one end of the junction; a read error may be the cause. The V and J genes are TRBV5-4 and TRBJ2-5, with D hard to call. There are 13 residues in the CDR3. Germline V CDR1 and CDR2: SGHNT, YYREEE (reference sequence). The DNA of the CDR3 is TGTGCCAGCAGTTTGGAACCTGAAGAGACCCAGTACTTC. Residues: CASSLEPEETQYF.

This clonotype came up many times. This chain joins TRBV7-6 and TRBJ2-5; TRBD1 aligns across 9 bases. With V trimmed by 6 bases and J by 5 bases, 10 bases remained unmatched. The CDR3 has 15 amino acids. Germline V gives CDR1 SGHVS, CDR2 FNYEAQ. The CDR3 sequence: CASRPWDRATETQYF. The CDR3 bases are TGTGCCAGCAGACCTTGGGACAGGGCGACGGAGACCCAGTACTTC.

This clonotype was detected a few times. This chain joins TRBV7-2 and TRBJ1-1, with D hard to call. Germline-derived CDR1 and CDR2 are SGHTA and FQGNSA. The CDR3 is 14 residues long. Trimming cost V 1 base and J 4 bases, with 10 bases left between them. The CDR3 region is CASSLEPKRTEAFF. The DNA for the CDR3 is TGTGCCAGCAGCTTAGAACCCAAACGCACTGAAGCTTTCTTT.

CDR3 protein: CASTNSFSTEAFF. The CDR3 bases are TGTGCCAGCACAAACAGTTTTTCCACTGAAGCTTTCTTT. This rearrangement joins TRBV3-1 to TRBJ1-1; D is undetermined. The V gene's germline CDR1 is LGHDT and CDR2 YNNKEL (reference sequence). Trimming cost V 7 bases and J 4 bases, with 13 bases left between them. The CDR3 has 13 residues.

The CDR3 coding sequence is TGTGCCAGTCGGCTAGCGGCCCTTAATGAGCAGTTCTTC. It yields the protein CASRLAALNEQFF. V gene TRBV2 combines with J gene TRBJ2-1, with 7 nucleotides matching TRBD2. The germline V gene encodes CDR1 SNHLY and CDR2 FYNNEI. V was pared by 9 bases and J by 7 bases, with 9 bases of the junction left unmatched. The CDR3 covers 13 residues. The entire variable domain, with the rest obtained from reference TRBV2 and TRBJ2-1, is as follows: EPEVTQTPSHQVTQMGQEVILRCVPISNHLYFYWYRQILGQKVEFLVSFYNNEISEKSEIFDDQFSVERPDGSNFTLKIRSTKLEDSAMYFCASRLAALNEQFFGPGTRLTVL.

This chain connects TRBV5-5 to TRBJ2-1; D ambiguous. The V end was cut by 0 bases, the J end by 9 bases, with 7 bases between. Germline V gene data show CDR1 as SGHKS and CDR2 as YYEKEE (reference sequence). The CDR3 loop spans 12 amino acids. The CDR3 loop reads CASSLELGEQFF. The CDR3 DNA is TGTGCCAGCAGCTTGGAATTAGGTGAGCAGTTCTTC. The full variable domain, its missing parts supplied by reference TRBV5-5 and TRBJ2-1, is DAGVTQSPTHLIKTRGQQVTLRCSPISGHKSVSWYQQVLGQGPQFIFQYYEKEERGRGNFPDRFSARQFPNYSSELNVNALLLGDSALYLCASSLELGEQFFGPGTRLTVL.

The gene calls are TRBV28 and TRBJ2-7; D is uncertain. The V gene lost 7 bases and the J gene lost 2 bases, with 9 bases spanning the gap. Germline V CDR1 and CDR2: MDHEN, SYDVKM. The CDR3 length is 12 residues. The CDR3 DNA reads as TGTGCCAGCAAGTCCCCCGCCTACGAGCAGTACTTC. Translating it yields CASKSPAYEQYF.

This clonotype was seen repeatedly, ten times or more. The chain uses TRBV24-1 and TRBJ2-1, with 9 bases that match TRBD1. Trimming removed 2 bases from V and 13 bases from J; junction bases left unmatched: 5. The CDR3 is 13 residues long. Germline assignment: CDR1 KGHDR and CDR2 SFDVKD. For the CDR3, the DNA is TGTGCCACCAGTGATTCATCGGGACAGGGACAGTTCTTC. Translated: CATSDSSGQGQFF.

This clonotype occurred once. The chain combines TRBV3-1 with TRBJ2-7; 12 nucleotides match TRBD2. V shed 5 bases, J shed 2 bases, and the junction held 10 bases outside the gene matches. This CDR3 contains 17 residues. Germline-derived CDR1 and CDR2 are LGHDT and YNNKEL (reference sequence). The CDR3 reads CASSSTSGRRSPYEQYF. CDR3 nucleotides: TGTGCCAGCAGCTCTACTAGCGGGAGGCGTAGCCCCTACGAGCAGTACTTC.

This clonotype was observed a handful of times. This chain connects TRBV6-2 or TRBV6-3 to TRBJ2-3; 10 bases fit TRBD2. V shed 5 bases and J 7 bases; nucleotides not matched to a gene: 3. The germline V gene encodes CDR1 MNHEY and CDR2 SVGEGT. The CDR3 runs 13 residues. The CDR3, as DNA: TGTGCCAGCAGTCCTAGCGGGAGCTATACGCAGTATTTT. Its protein is CASSPSGSYTQYF.

The gene calls are TRBV12-3 or TRBV12-4 and TRBJ1-5; D is undetermined. The CDR3 sequence is 15 residues long. Trimming stripped 1 base from V and 4 bases from J, with 11 bases between. As DNA, the CDR3 is TGTGCCAGCAGTTTAGGGGGAGGCGGGAATCAGCCCCAGCATTTT. Protein: CASSLGGGGNQPQHF.

In this sample, this clonotype turned up many times. The CDR3 sequence: CASSEEGAGGYEQYF. In DNA form, the CDR3 reads TGTGCCAGCTCAGAGGAAGGGGCGGGAGGCTACGAGCAGTACTTC. The chain couples TRBV18 to TRBJ2-7; 8 nucleotides align to TRBD2. Trimming removed 5 bases from V and 3 bases from J; junction bases left unmatched: 9. Germline CDR1 reads KGHSH; CDR2 reads LQKENI. The CDR3 is 15 amino acids.

The chain links TRBV20-1 to TRBJ2-5; D could derive from TRBD1 or TRBD2 (5 bases each). Trimming took 4 bases from V and 5 from J, leaving 11 bases between them. Per the germline V gene, CDR1 is DFQATT and CDR2 is SNEGSKA (reference sequence). CDR3 size: 12 residues. The CDR3 loop reads CSAIGAEETQYF. The DNA for the CDR3 is TGCAGTGCTATCGGGGCGGAGGAGACCCAGTACTTC.

In DNA, the CDR3 is TGTGCCATCAGTGAGTCGGCTAGCGGGAGGGCCGCTCCCTACAATGAGCAGTTCTTC. It encodes CAISESASGRAAPYNEQFF. The chain recombines TRBV10-3 with TRBJ2-1; TRBD2 matches at 12 bases. The CDR3 contains 19 residues. Per germline, CDR1 ENHRY and CDR2 SYGVKD. Trimming cost V 0 bases and J 2 bases; bases outside gene matches: 8.

This clonotype came up a few times. The CDR3 nucleotides read TGCAGCGGGAGGGCCGTGGAGACCCAGTACTTC. Amino acid sequence: CSGRAVETQYF. The chain links TRBV20-1 to TRBJ2-5; TRBD2 matches at 8 bases. This CDR3 has 11 residues. Looked up from germline, CDR1 is DFQATT and CDR2 is SNEGSKA (reference sequence).

This clonotype was seen more than once but under ten times. The V call is TRBV7-9, the J call TRBJ1-1; D is possibly TRBD1 (5 bases). V shed 5 bases and J shed 0 bases, with 10 bases lying between them. The CDR3 is 14 residues long. The germline V gene has CDR1 SEHNR and CDR2 FQNEAQ (reference sequence). CDR3 coding DNA: TGTGCCAGCAGCCAACAGGTCATGAACACTGAAGCTTTCTTT. Protein product: CASSQQVMNTEAFF.

The chain links TRBV6-5 to TRBJ2-1; D perhaps matches TRBD1 (5 bases). CDR1 is MNHEY, CDR2 SVGAGI, per germline. The germline V and J ends were trimmed by 10 bases and 10 bases, with 26 bases remaining between them. The CDR3 runs to 15 residues. DNA of the CDR3: TGTGCCACTACCGGACAATCGACAAGGGAAGTGGAGCAGTTCTTC. This encodes CATTGQSTREVEQFF.

In its sample, this clonotype was seen a few times. V is TRBV7-2 and J is TRBJ2-4; 7 bases are a match to TRBD1. J was trimmed by 9 bases and V by 1 base; bases with no gene match: 9. The CDR3 totals 15 residues. Germline CDR1 reads SGHTA; CDR2 reads FQGNSA. The CDR3 DNA is TGTGCCAGCAGCTTAGATGTTAGGGGGCACGGCATTCAGTACTTC. Translation: CASSLDVRGHGIQYF.

In its sample, this clonotype was seen many times. The rearrangement joins TRBV10-3 to TRBJ2-7, with D possibly TRBD1 on 7 matching bases. V was pared by 6 bases and J by 3 bases, with 12 bases between. CDR3 length equals 13 residues. From germline, CDR1 is ENHRY and CDR2 SYGVKD. The CDR3 region is CAIRAGGGYEQYF. DNA for the CDR3: TGTGCCATCAGGGCAGGGGGAGGCTACGAGCAGTACTTC.

About this clonotype itself: This clone may be a read error of a much larger clone one base away. The CDR3 DNA is TGTGCCAACACCACTAGCGTAGGCGAGCAGTACTTC. As protein: CANTTSVGEQYF. This chain uses TRBV12-3 or TRBV12-4 with TRBJ2-7; 7 bases match TRBD2. CDR3 length: 12 residues. V was clipped by 10 bases and J by 6 bases; unmatched bases: 9.

As regards this clonotype: A much larger clonotype is one base distant, so this may be a read error. V is TRBV7-2 and J is TRBJ1-5; D is uncertain. V shed 5 bases and J shed 3 bases, with 14 bases lying between them. The germline CDR1 and CDR2 sequences are SGHTA and FQGNSA. This CDR3 has 15 amino acids. The CDR3: CASSLVQRNNQPQHF. DNA of the CDR3: TGTGCCAGCAGCCTTGTACAGAGAAACAATCAGCCCCAGCATTTT.

This chain uses TRBV4-1 with TRBJ2-4; no clear D. Per germline, CDR1 MGHRA and CDR2 YSYEKL. V lost 2 bases to trimming and J lost 0 bases, with 8 bases between them. This CDR3 is 15 amino acids long. In nucleotides, the CDR3 is TGCGCCAGCAGCCAACACGGGCTAGCCAAAAACATTCAGTACTTC. It yields the protein CASSQHGLAKNIQYF.

This clonotype occurred many times. The chain combines TRBV5-1 with TRBJ1-5; D is ambiguous. The CDR3 loop spans 11 amino acids. Deletions cut 2 bases from V and 7 bases from J, with 4 bases between. From germline, CDR1 is SGHRS and CDR2 YFSETQ. The CDR3: CASSFKQPQHF. The CDR3 coding sequence is TGCGCCAGCAGCTTCAAACAGCCCCAGCATTTT. The whole variable domain, remainder taken from reference TRBV5-1 and TRBJ1-5, is KAGVTQTPRYLIKTRGQQVTLSCSPISGHRSVSWYQQTPGQGLQFLFEYFSETQRNKGNFPGRFSGRQFSNSRSEMNVSTLELGDSALYLCASSFKQPQHFGDGTRLSIL.